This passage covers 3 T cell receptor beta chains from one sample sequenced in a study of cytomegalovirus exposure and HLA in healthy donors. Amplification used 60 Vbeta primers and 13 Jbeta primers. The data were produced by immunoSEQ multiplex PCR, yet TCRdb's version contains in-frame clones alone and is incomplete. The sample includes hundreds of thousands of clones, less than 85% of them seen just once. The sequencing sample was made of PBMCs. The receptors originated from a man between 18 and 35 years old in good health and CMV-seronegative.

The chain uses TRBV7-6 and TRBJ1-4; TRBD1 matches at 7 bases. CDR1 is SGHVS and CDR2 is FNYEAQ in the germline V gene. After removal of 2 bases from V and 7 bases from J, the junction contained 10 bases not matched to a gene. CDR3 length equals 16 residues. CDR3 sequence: CASSLPPRQGGEKLFF. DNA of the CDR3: TGTGCCAGCAGCTTACCCCCCCGGCAGGGGGGTGAAAAACTGTTTTTT.

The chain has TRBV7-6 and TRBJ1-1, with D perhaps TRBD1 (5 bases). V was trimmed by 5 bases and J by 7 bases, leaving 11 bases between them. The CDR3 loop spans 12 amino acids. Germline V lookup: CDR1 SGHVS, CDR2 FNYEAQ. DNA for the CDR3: TGTGCCAGCAGCCTCAGCGGGGGTGAAGCTTTCTTT. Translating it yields CASSLSGGEAFF.

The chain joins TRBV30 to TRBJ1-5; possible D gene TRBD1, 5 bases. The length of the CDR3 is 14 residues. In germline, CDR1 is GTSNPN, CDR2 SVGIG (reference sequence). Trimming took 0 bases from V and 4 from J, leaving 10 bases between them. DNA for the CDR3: TGTGCCTGGAGTGTATTACAGGAAAATCAGCCCCAGCATTTT. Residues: CAWSVLQENQPQHF. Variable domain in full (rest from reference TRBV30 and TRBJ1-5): SQTIHQWPATLVQPVGSPLSLECTVEGTSNPNLYWYRQAAGRGLQLLFYSVGIGQISSEVPQNLSASRPQDRQFILSSKKLLLSDSGFYLCAWSVLQENQPQHFGDGTRLSIL.